Given below is one T cell receptor beta chain in context. Its cognate antigen is unknown. The table came from immunoSEQ multiplex PCR; TCRdb's copy has only in-frame clones and leaves some out. The table shows 150,000 to 200,000 clones, with under 95% occurring only once. Trimming took off 0 bases at V and 2 bases at J, with 20 bases between the two ends. Per germline, CDR1 SGDLS and CDR2 YYNGEE. The CDR3 runs 18 residues. The sample comes from a study of T cell responses to AZD1222 COVID-19 vaccine. Study-level points and caveats: In a largely white British group with more females than males, clonal diversity was possibly underestimated. Spike-specific TCR breadth and depth rose after two AZD1222 doses.

The clonotype was recovered from an adult in good health. The rearrangement uses TRBV9 and TRBJ1-1; perhaps TRBD1 as D (6 bases). Specimen: peripheral blood, collected on day 0 of MenACWY control vaccination. The CDR3 coding sequence is TGTGCCAGCAGCGTAGGCAGAGCGTGGACAGTAGCTAACACTGAAGCTTTCTTT. Protein: CASSVGRAWTVANTEAFF.